Each of the 18 T cell receptor beta chains below was sequenced from the same sample in a study of shared clonotypes between healthy human individuals. Sequencing used immunoSEQ multiplex PCR; TCRdb keeps in-frame clones, though not all of them. The profile covers hundreds of thousands of clones, with roughly 95% appearing a single time and roughly 0.06% taken by the ten largest. The specimen sequenced was naive CD4+ T cells sorted from blood. Subset meaning: CD45RA+ positively selected. The receptors were sampled from a woman aged 25 to 39 in good health.

The V gene is TRBV11-2, the J gene TRBJ1-5; D gene ambiguous. Germline values: CDR1 SGHAT, CDR2 FQNNGV. The CDR3 contains 14 residues. V lost 1 base, J lost 1 base, and 5 bases lay in between. The CDR3 DNA follows: TGTGCCAGCAGCTTAGGACACAGCAATCAGCCCCAGCATTTT. Translating it yields CASSLGHSNQPQHF.

This CDR3 is CASSDPTSTDTQYF. DNA for the CDR3: TGTGCCAGCAGTGATCCCACGAGCACAGATACGCAGTATTTT. This rearrangement joins TRBV6-1 to TRBJ2-3; D remains ambiguous. Germline CDR1 reads MNHNS; CDR2 reads SASEGT. This CDR3 has 14 residues. Trimming removed 3 bases from V and 0 bases from J, with 7 bases in between.

V is TRBV7-8 and J is TRBJ1-5; D perhaps matches TRBD1 (5 bases). V lost 1 base and J 4 bases, leaving 17 bases between the germline ends. The CDR3 length is 17 residues. Germline lookup yields CDR1 SGHVS and CDR2 FQNEAQ. The CDR3 here is CASSLGKSGLRNQPQHF. DNA for the CDR3: TGTGCCAGCAGCTTAGGGAAATCAGGGCTAAGGAATCAGCCCCAGCATTTT.

V and J are TRBV19 and TRBJ2-7, with D maybe TRBD2 (5 bases). The CDR3 has 10 residues. From germline, CDR1 is LNHDA and CDR2 SQIVND (reference sequence). V was clipped by 6 bases and J by 11 bases, with 11 bases between them. CDR3 residues: CASRFVGKYF. For the CDR3, the DNA is TGTGCCAGTAGGTTTGTCGGGAAGTACTTC.

This chain links TRBV7-8 with TRBJ2-5; no firm D call. The V and J ends lost 5 bases and 7 bases respectively, with 8 bases between them. Germline loops: CDR1 SGHVS, CDR2 FQNEAQ. The CDR3 is made up of 11 amino acids. The CDR3 DNA follows: TGTGCCAGCAGCCCAGAGTTGACCCAGTACTTC. Translation gives CASSPELTQYF.

The J gene is TRBJ2-7, the V gene TRBV4-2; perhaps TRBD2 as D (6 bases). The germline gives CDR1 LGHNA, CDR2 YNFKEQ. CDR3 size: 18 residues. The V gene lost 1 base and the J gene lost 1 base, with 20 bases spanning the gap. CDR3 nucleotides: TGTGCCAGCAGCCAAGTCCCGCTGGCGACTAGTGGGTCCTACGAGCAGTACTTC. The encoded protein is CASSQVPLATSGSYEQYF.

This clone was observed a handful of times. This chain joins TRBV10-3 and TRBJ1-1, with a tentative D call TRBD1 (6 bases). CDR1 ENHRY and CDR2 SYGVKD come from the germline V gene. Trimming left V 6 bases short and J 5 bases short, with 10 bases between. This CDR3 spans 12 amino acids. This CDR3 is CAISAGDTEAFF. The CDR3, as DNA: TGTGCCATCAGCGCAGGGGATACTGAAGCTTTCTTT.

The J gene is TRBJ2-7, the V gene TRBV7-8; D might be TRBD2 (5 bases). The CDR3 runs 14 residues. The V gene's germline CDR1 is SGHVS and CDR2 FQNEAQ. V lost 3 bases to trimming and J lost 6 bases, with 15 bases between them. CDR3 amino acids: CASSFPGFLSEQYF. The CDR3 bases are TGTGCCAGCAGCTTCCCGGGATTCCTAAGCGAGCAGTACTTC.

CDR3 in DNA: TGTGCCAGCAGCATCTCCCCTAAGTGGAAGAGGATGAACACTGAAGCTTTCTTT. It codes for CASSISPKWKRMNTEAFF. The chain employs TRBV5-4 and TRBJ1-1; D unresolved. V lost 4 bases and J lost 0, with 22 bases in between. The CDR3 is made up of 18 amino acids. The germline V gene encodes CDR1 SGHNT and CDR2 YYREEE (reference sequence).

The chain carries TRBV7-9 and TRBJ2-1; D call uncertain. The CDR3 is made up of 13 amino acids. Germline lookup yields CDR1 SEHNR and CDR2 FQNEAQ (reference sequence). The V end was cut by 3 bases, the J end by 8 bases, with 11 bases between. The CDR3 here is CASSLRLQHEQFF. The CDR3 DNA reads as TGTGCCAGCAGCTTGAGACTCCAGCATGAGCAGTTCTTC.

This clone turned up a few times. The rearrangement uses TRBV5-5 and TRBJ2-7, with 9 positions matching TRBD1. With 4 bases clipped from V and 7 bases from J, the junction kept 6 bases outside the gene matches. CDR1 SGHKS and CDR2 YYEKEE come from the germline V gene (reference sequence). The CDR3 sequence is 13 residues long. Written as DNA, the CDR3 is TGTGCCAGCAGCCATACAGGGGGCCGGGAGCAGTACTTC. Protein product: CASSHTGGREQYF.

The CDR3 loop is CASSSPGLADEQFF. For the CDR3, the DNA is TGTGCCAGCAGCTCCCCGGGACTAGCGGATGAGCAGTTCTTC. The rearrangement uses TRBV28 and TRBJ2-1; 11 nucleotides align to TRBD2. The ends lost 6 bases at V and 8 bases at J; junction bases unmatched: 6. The CDR3 runs 14 residues. Germline CDR1 and CDR2: MDHEN and SYDVKM.

Worth noting for this clone: Other DNA sequences of this sample code for an identical CDR3. The CDR3 DNA follows: TGTGCCAGCTCACCGGCGGGGCTCTACAATGAGCAGTTCTTC. Translating gives CASSPAGLYNEQFF. V is TRBV18 and J is TRBJ2-1; maybe TRBD2 (6 bases). Germline V gives CDR1 KGHSH, CDR2 LQKENI. Trimming removed 3 bases from V and 3 bases from J, with 9 bases in between. This CDR3 region has 14 residues.

The chain is built from TRBV5-4 and TRBJ2-5; 8 nucleotides line up with TRBD2. The DNA end lines up better with TRBJ2-7; the J call may be wrong. The CDR3 is 16 amino acids. Germline CDR1 and CDR2: SGHNT and YYREEE (reference sequence). The CDR3 DNA reads TGTGCCAGCAGCTTGGTCCCGGTGCGGGGGGCCTACGAGCAGTACTTC. This codes for CASSLVPVRGAYEQYF.

The chain couples TRBV29-1 to TRBJ2-7, with 11 bases fitting TRBD1. Germline trimming cut 6 bases from V and 4 bases from J; bases unmatched to any gene: 5. Per the germline V gene, CDR1 is SQVTM and CDR2 is ANQGSEA. The CDR3 spans 13 residues. The CDR3 DNA is TGCAGCGTCTTAGGACAGGGGGCATACGAGCAGTACTTC. It translates to CSVLGQGAYEQYF.

J is TRBJ2-7 and V is TRBV6-1; a possible D gene is TRBD1 (5 bases). The CDR3 sequence is 13 residues long. V was clipped by 0 bases and J by 6 bases, with 9 bases between them. The germline V gene has CDR1 MNHNS and CDR2 SASEGT. The CDR3 DNA follows: TGTGCCAGCAGTGAAGCGGGCAGGGCCGAGCAGTACTTC. Amino acid sequence: CASSEAGRAEQYF.

The chain carries TRBV28 and TRBJ2-7; D call uncertain. V was shortened by 1 base and J by 0 bases, with 10 bases between the two germline ends. Germline V gene data show CDR1 as MDHEN and CDR2 as SYDVKM. The CDR3 totals 15 residues. CDR3 residues: CASSLSRLASYEQYF. In DNA form, the CDR3 reads TGTGCCAGCAGTTTATCCAGACTGGCCTCCTACGAGCAGTACTTC.

A single count supports this clone. V is TRBV29-1 and J is TRBJ2-2; D perhaps matches TRBD2 (6 bases). This CDR3 spans 11 amino acids. Germline values: CDR1 SQVTM, CDR2 ANQGSEA. Trimming left V 3 bases short and J 7 bases short, with 6 bases between. The CDR3 region has the DNA TGCAGCGTTGAGGAGGGCGGGGAGCTGTTTTTT. Its protein product is CSVEEGGELFF.